A single sample gave rise to the 22 T cell receptor beta chains below, sequenced in a study of blood T cell repertoires in COVID-19. Assay: immunoSEQ multiplex PCR; the TCRdb copy retains only in-frame clones and omits some. The table records fewer than 450,000 clones, roughly nine tenths of them present only once. The sequencing input was PBMCs or T cells enriched from blood (not recorded which). These TCRs come from a woman aged 25 to 39 who had recovered from COVID-19.

This sequence joins TRBV7-9 and TRBJ1-4, with TRBD1 matching 10 bases. After removal of 5 bases from V and 4 bases from J, the junction contained 4 bases not matched to a gene. This CDR3 is 15 amino acids long. The germline gives CDR1 SEHNR, CDR2 FQNEAQ (reference sequence). CDR3 region: CASSPGTGVNEKLFF. The CDR3 DNA sequence: TGTGCCAGCAGCCCCGGGACAGGGGTTAATGAAAAACTGTTTTTT.

There are a few counts of this clone. V usage is TRBV5-1 and J usage is TRBJ1-3; 8 bases are shared with TRBD1. Unmatched junction bases numbered 8, after V lost 5 bases and J lost 4 bases. The germline V gene has CDR1 SGHRS and CDR2 YFSETQ. The CDR3 has 15 amino acids. In DNA, the CDR3 is TGCGCCAGCAGGTTGACAGGGGCGGGAGGAAACACCATATATTTT. Translation: CASRLTGAGGNTIYF. The entire variable domain, with the rest obtained from reference TRBV5-1 and TRBJ1-3, is as follows: KAGVTQTPRYLIKTRGQQVTLSCSPISGHRSVSWYQQTPGQGLQFLFEYFSETQRNKGNFPGRFSGRQFSNSRSEMNVSTLELGDSALYLCASRLTGAGGNTIYFGEGSWLTVV.

V and J are TRBV21-1 and TRBJ2-3; TRBD1, the D gene given by the table, was not confirmed from the DNA. TRBV21-1 is reported as a pseudogene. This CDR3 is built from 12 residues. The CDR3, as DNA: TGTAGGGGCCAGAGACCCACAGATACGCAGTATTTT. The encoded protein is CRGQRPTDTQYF.

The V gene is TRBV2, the J gene TRBJ2-1; 8 bases line up with TRBD2. With 3 bases clipped from V and 9 bases from J, the junction kept 7 bases outside the gene matches. Per germline, CDR1 SNHLY and CDR2 FYNNEI. The CDR3 contains 14 residues. The CDR3 DNA sequence: TGTGCCAGCAGTGAGACCAGCGGGGGTGGTGAGCAGTTCTTC. Amino acids: CASSETSGGGEQFF.

This clone showed up just once. This rearrangement joins TRBV6-1 to TRBJ1-3, with D possibly being TRBD1 (5 bases). The CDR3 is made up of 14 amino acids. V lost 1 base to trimming and J lost 5 bases, with 9 bases between them. Germline V CDR1 and CDR2: MNHNS, SASEGT. CDR3: CASSEGQRRNTIYF. In DNA, the CDR3 is TGTGCCAGCAGTGAAGGACAGAGAAGAAACACCATATATTTT.

The chain combines TRBV30 with TRBJ2-3, with TRBD2 matching over 10 bases. J gave up 7 bases and V 5 bases, and 6 bases lay outside the gene matches. The CDR3 loop spans 13 amino acids. Germline V lookup: CDR1 GTSNPN, CDR2 SVGIG (reference sequence). The CDR3 sequence: CAWGAGGPYTQYF. Written as DNA, the CDR3 is TGTGCCTGGGGAGCGGGGGGGCCTTATACGCAGTATTTT.

This clone was observed a single time. CDR3 protein: CASSFPRFYNSPLHF. In DNA form, the CDR3 reads TGTGCCAGCAGTTTCCCGAGATTCTATAATTCACCCCTCCACTTT. V usage is TRBV28 and J usage is TRBJ1-6, with no clear D. Trimming shortened V by 3 bases and J by 3 bases, and 9 bases separated the two germline ends. The germline gives CDR1 MDHEN, CDR2 SYDVKM. The CDR3 is made up of 15 amino acids.

The chain's CDR3 is CASRGQTQMNTEAFF. In DNA, the CDR3 is TGTGCCAGTCGGGGACAGACCCAAATGAACACTGAAGCTTTCTTT. The rearrangement uses TRBV19 and TRBJ1-1, with 7 positions matching TRBD1. Germline V CDR1 and CDR2: LNHDA, SQIVND (reference sequence). The CDR3 is made up of 15 amino acids. Germline trimming cut 8 bases from V and 0 bases from J; bases unmatched to any gene: 9.

This sequence joins TRBV19 and TRBJ2-1; 10 nucleotides agree with TRBD2. Germline loops: CDR1 LNHDA, CDR2 SQIVND (reference sequence). The CDR3 is 16 amino acids. J lost 0 bases, V lost 8 bases, and 7 bases had no gene match. CDR3 DNA: TGTGCCAGTGAGGCCAGCGGGGGGGCCTCCTACAATGAGCAGTTCTTC. This encodes CASEASGGASYNEQFF.

The chain carries TRBV5-1 and TRBJ1-2; TRBD1 aligns across 10 bases. Germline V gene data show CDR1 as SGHRS and CDR2 as YFSETQ. J was trimmed by 6 bases and V by 3 bases; bases with no gene match: 8. The CDR3 contains 15 residues. CDR3 loop: CASSSSWTGGDGYTF. The CDR3 nucleotides are TGCGCCAGCAGCTCAAGTTGGACAGGGGGGGATGGCTACACCTTC.

The rearrangement joins TRBV19 to TRBJ1-4; D perhaps matches TRBD1 (6 bases). Germline CDR1 and CDR2: LNHDA and SQIVND (reference sequence). The CDR3 length is 17 residues. The V gene lost 5 bases and the J gene lost 1 base, with 17 bases spanning the gap. The CDR3 DNA reads TGTGCCAGTAGTCCCGGGACAAGTACACTAACTAATGAAAAACTGTTTTTT. As protein: CASSPGTSTLTNEKLFF. Based on the CDR3 plus reference TRBV19 and TRBJ1-4, the full variable domain is DGGITQSPKYLFRKEGQNVTLSCEQNLNHDAMYWYRQDPGQGLRLIYYSQIVNDFQKGDIAEGYSVSREKKESFPLTVTSAQKNPTAFYLCASSPGTSTLTNEKLFFGSGTQLSVL.

The CDR3 DNA sequence: TGCGCCAGCAGCCCCACGGGCCCAGCGGACACTGAAGCTTTCTTT. As protein: CASSPTGPADTEAFF. The rearrangement links TRBV5-1 to TRBJ1-1; D not certain. This CDR3 region has 15 residues. Trimming cost V 4 bases and J 3 bases, with 16 bases left between them. The germline CDR1 and CDR2 sequences are SGHRS and YFSETQ.

The J gene is TRBJ2-3, the V gene TRBV30, with D unclear. Per germline, CDR1 GTSNPN and CDR2 SVGIG (reference sequence). V lost 2 bases and J lost 0, with 6 bases in between. This CDR3 spans 13 amino acids. CDR3 nucleotide sequence: TGTGCCTGGAGTTTCCCTAGCACAGATACGCAGTATTTT. Protein sequence: CAWSFPSTDTQYF.

V usage is TRBV7-9 and J usage is TRBJ2-1, with D tentatively TRBD1 (6 bases). This CDR3 is built from 14 residues. Looked up from germline, CDR1 is SEHNR and CDR2 is FQNEAQ (reference sequence). V lost 1 base to trimming and J lost 2 bases, with 6 bases between them. For the CDR3, the DNA is TGTGCCAGCAGCTTAGGGACAGCCTACAATGAGCAGTTCTTC. The encoded protein is CASSLGTAYNEQFF.

The J gene is TRBJ1-1, the V gene TRBV2; the D gene is possibly TRBD1 (5 bases). Germline-derived CDR1 and CDR2 are SNHLY and FYNNEI. There are 14 residues in the CDR3. V dropped 1 base and J dropped 5 bases, with 11 bases sitting between them. CDR3: CASSEGGGKTEAFF. The CDR3, as DNA: TGTGCCAGCAGTGAAGGGGGGGGAAAGACTGAAGCTTTCTTT.

The rearrangement links TRBV11-2 to TRBJ1-2; D call uncertain. V gave up 4 bases and J gave up 3 bases, with 6 bases separating them. CDR1 and CDR2 from the germline V gene are SGHAT and FQNNGV. CDR3 length: 12 residues. The CDR3 region has the DNA TGTGCCAGCAGCTCCCTTGACTATGGCTACACCTTC. Its protein product is CASSSLDYGYTF. Full variable domain (outside the CDR3, taken from reference TRBV11-2 and TRBJ1-2): EAGVAQSPRYKIIEKRQSVAFWCNPISGHATLYWYQQILGQGPKLLIQFQNNGVVDDSQLPKDRFSAERLKGVDSTLKIQPAKLEDSAVYLCASSSLDYGYTFGSGTRLTVV.

The chain carries TRBV5-4 and TRBJ1-1; possibly TRBD1 for D (5 bases). The CDR3 consists of 14 residues. V was cut by 2 bases and J by 7 bases, with 15 bases left in between. Germline lookup yields CDR1 SGHNT and CDR2 YYREEE (reference sequence). The CDR3 DNA reads as TGTGCCAGCAGCTTCGGGGGAACGGGAAATGAAGCTTTCTTT. Protein sequence: CASSFGGTGNEAFF.

The rearrangement uses TRBV6-4 and TRBJ2-1; TRBD2 might be the D (5 bases). V was cut by 2 bases and J by 7 bases, with 15 bases left in between. The length of the CDR3 is 15 residues. The germline gives CDR1 MRHNA, CDR2 SNTAGT. The DNA of the CDR3 is TGTGCCAGCAGTGACCCTTCCCGGGGAAAAAATGAGCAGTTCTTC. It encodes CASSDPSRGKNEQFF.

The CDR3 here is CAITGGEKGYTF. The CDR3 DNA reads TGTGCCATCACAGGCGGGGAAAAGGGCTACACCTTC. This chain joins TRBV10-3 and TRBJ1-2; D gene unclear. Germline V gene sequence: CDR1 ENHRY, CDR2 SYGVKD. The V end lost 7 bases, the J end lost 8 bases, and 14 bases lay between the germline ends. This CDR3 contains 12 residues.

Points on this clone: This same CDR3 is encoded by further DNA sequences in the sample. This chain uses TRBV3-1 (or the pseudogene TRBV3-2) with TRBJ1-5; 9 bases line up with TRBD1. CDR3 length: 14 amino acids. The V gene's germline CDR1 is LGHDT and CDR2 YNNKEL (reference sequence). V shed 4 bases, J shed 5 bases, and the junction held 3 bases outside the gene matches. CDR3 DNA: TGTGCCAGCAGCCCGACAGGGGGGGATCAGCCCCAGCATTTT. Translated: CASSPTGGDQPQHF.

This chain joins TRBV7-2 and TRBJ1-5; D uncertain. The CDR3 consists of 16 residues. V lost 1 base and J 2 bases, leaving 12 bases between the germline ends. Per germline, CDR1 SGHTA and CDR2 FQGNSA. The CDR3 DNA sequence: TGTGCCAGCAGCTTAGTCCCCGAGGGTCGCAATCAGCCCCAGCATTTT. It codes for CASSLVPEGRNQPQHF.

This chain's CDR3 is CASSYYDRSGYTF. CDR3 sequence (DNA): TGTGCCAGCAGTTACTACGACAGGTCCGGCTACACCTTC. This chain links TRBV6-5 with TRBJ1-2, with D maybe TRBD1 (6 bases). Germline V gene data show CDR1 as MNHEY and CDR2 as SVGAGI. Trimming removed 1 base from V and 8 bases from J, with 11 bases in between. The CDR3 has 13 amino acids.